This T cell receptor (beta chain) comes out of a study of cytomegalovirus exposure and HLA in healthy donors. PCR primers comprised 60 Vbeta and 13 Jbeta primers. TCRdb keeps only in-frame clones here, not all; method: immunoSEQ multiplex PCR. Here the sample spans approximately 100,000 clones, more than 75% being singletons. The V gene end was trimmed by 1 base and the J gene end by 5 bases; junction bases not matched to a gene: 7. The CDR3 loop spans 16 amino acids. Germline loops: CDR1 SGHDN, CDR2 FVKESK. The V and J genes are TRBV14 and TRBJ2-2; TRBD2 matches 7 bases. The TCR was taken from a woman aged 45-60 years in good health and CMV-seropositive. The sample taken for sequencing was PBMCs. The CDR3 DNA follows: TGTGCCAGCAGCCAAGGTAGAGCGGGGAATACCGGGGAGCTGTTTTTT. Translated: CASSQGRAGNTGELFF. Based on the CDR3 plus reference TRBV14 and TRBJ2-2, the full variable domain is EAGVTQFPSHSVIEKGQTVTLRCDPISGHDNLYWYRRVMGKEIKFLLHFVKESKQDESGMPNNRFLAERTGGTYSTLKVQPAELEDSGVYFCASSQGRAGNTGELFFGEGSRLTVL.